This is a list of T cell receptor beta chains from one sample in a study of OX40 agonist ivuxolimab in advanced cancers. Sequenced by immunoSEQ multiplex PCR; TCRdb stores in-frame clones only, minus some. In the table there are 81,000 or so clones, more than 75% of which are singletons. The source material was CD4+ or CD8+ T cells sorted from blood, sampled in a trial of the OX40 agonist ivuxolimab. These receptors came from an adult with an advanced solid tumor such as melanoma, head and neck, liver or kidney cancer. CDR3s include the opening cysteine and the closing phenylalanine or tryptophan. Fields, in order: V gene, D gene, J gene, clone size, CDR3 protein, CDR3 DNA. The D gene is left open where the match is weak. Where a row states a size, it is once, few, many or the class of an expanded clone; other rows omit it.

TRBV10-3	TRBD1	TRBJ1-1	-	CATQFGQANTEAFF	TGTGCCACCCAGTTCGGACAGGCTAACACTGAAGCTTTCTTT
TRBV7-7	-	TRBJ1-4	-	CASSLRLNEKLFF	TGTGCCAGCAGCCTTCGCTTGAATGAAAAACTGTTTTTT
TRBV6-1	TRBD1	TRBJ1-2	-	CASRGTGQGYGYTF	TGTGCCAGCAGGGGGACAGGGCAAGGCTATGGCTACACCTTC
TRBV6-4	TRBD2	TRBJ2-7	-	CASSPTSGGIEQYF	TGTGCCAGCAGTCCGACTAGCGGGGGAATCGAGCAGTACTTC
TRBV16	-	TRBJ2-5	-	CASSQARRGETQYF	TGTGCCAGCAGCCAAGCGAGAAGGGGAGAGACCCAGTACTTC
TRBV2	-	TRBJ1-4	-	CASSAPSRGDEKLFF	TGTGCCAGCAGTGCACCCAGTAGGGGCGATGAAAAACTGTTTTTT
TRBV4-1	-	TRBJ1-5	-	CASSQVPVGWSNQPQHF	TGCGCCAGCAGCCAAGTCCCTGTAGGGTGGAGCAATCAGCCCCAGCATTTT
TRBV5-6	TRBD1	TRBJ1-2	-	CASSLKQGTGYGYTF	TGTGCCAGCAGCTTAAAACAGGGGACGGGGTATGGCTACACCTTC
TRBV15	-	TRBJ1-5	once	CATSRDNQPQHF	TGTGCCACCAGCAGGGACAATCAGCCCCAGCATTTT
TRBV7-2	-	TRBJ1-2	-	CASSPEGATRGYTF	TGTGCCAGCAGCCCTGAGGGAGCAACAAGGGGCTACACCTTC
TRBV6-5	-	TRBJ2-7	-	CASSYQTGEQYF	TGTGCCAGCAGTTACCAGACGGGGGAGCAGTACTTC
TRBV5-4	TRBD1	TRBJ2-1	once	CASSLDRVGEQFF	TGTGCCAGCAGCTTAGACAGGGTGGGGGAGCAGTTCTTC
TRBV4-2	-	TRBJ1-1	-	CASSQPLRTNTEAFF	TGTGCCAGCAGCCAACCGCTACGAACAAACACTGAAGCTTTCTTT
TRBV14	TRBD1	TRBJ2-5	-	CASSRDREETQYF	TGTGCCAGCAGCCGGGACAGAGAAGAGACCCAGTACTTC
TRBV7-3	-	TRBJ2-7	-	CASSLSPGGDEQYF	TGTGCCAGCAGCTTAAGTCCAGGGGGGGACGAGCAGTACTTC
TRBV10-3	TRBD1	TRBJ2-2	-	CAIGRDRADLGELFF	TGTGCCATCGGACGGGACAGGGCCGATCTCGGGGAGCTGTTTTTT
TRBV10-3	TRBD2	TRBJ2-5	-	CASSGGTKETQYF	TGTGCCTCATCAGGAGGGACTAAAGAGACCCAGTACTTC
TRBV19	-	TRBJ2-1	once	CASSIWEDEQFF	TGTGCCAGTAGTATTTGGGAGGATGAGCAGTTCTTC
TRBV6-1	-	TRBJ1-2	few	CASSEGAVYGYTF	TGTGCCAGCAGTGAAGGGGCGGTCTATGGCTACACCTTC
TRBV7-2	-	TRBJ2-7	-	CASSPRGPVGNEQYF	TGTGCCAGCAGCCCCCGCGGCCCCGTCGGGAACGAGCAGTACTTC
TRBV19	TRBD1	TRBJ1-2	-	CASTDSGRGRRGYTF	TGTGCCAGTACCGACTCAGGCAGGGGGCGCCGGGGCTACACCTTC
TRBV5-8	-	TRBJ2-4	-	CASSLETTRVEYF	TGTGCCAGCAGCTTGGAGACAACCCGAGTAGAGTACTTC
TRBV5-4	TRBD2	TRBJ2-3	-	CASSLAGGPSTDTQYF	TGTGCCAGCAGCCTAGCGGGGGGGCCTAGCACAGATACGCAGTATTTT
TRBV5-1	-	TRBJ2-7	-	CASSFEGSHEQYF	TGCGCCAGCAGCTTCGAGGGTTCCCACGAGCAGTACTTC
TRBV7-2	TRBD1	TRBJ2-3	-	CASSIGQGKPTDTQYF	TGTGCCAGCAGCATCGGACAGGGAAAGCCCACAGATACGCAGTATTTT
TRBV9	-	TRBJ1-3	-	CASSVDPKTVGDTIYF	TGTGCCAGCAGCGTAGACCCTAAAACCGTCGGGGACACCATATATTTT
TRBV19	TRBD1	TRBJ2-1	-	CASISNRDRVGGEQFF	TGTGCCAGTATTAGTAATCGGGACAGGGTAGGTGGTGAGCAGTTCTTC